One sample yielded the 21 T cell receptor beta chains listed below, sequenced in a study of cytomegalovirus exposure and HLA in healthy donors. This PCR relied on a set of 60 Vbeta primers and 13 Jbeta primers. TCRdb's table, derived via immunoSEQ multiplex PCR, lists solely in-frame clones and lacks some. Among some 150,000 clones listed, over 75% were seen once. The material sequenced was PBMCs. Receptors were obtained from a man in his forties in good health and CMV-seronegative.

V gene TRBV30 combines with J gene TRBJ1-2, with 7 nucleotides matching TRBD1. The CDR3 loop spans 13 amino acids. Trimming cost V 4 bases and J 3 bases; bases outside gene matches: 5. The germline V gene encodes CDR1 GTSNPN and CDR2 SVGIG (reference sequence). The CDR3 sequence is CAWTRTGDYGYTF. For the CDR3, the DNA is TGTGCCTGGACAAGGACAGGCGACTATGGCTACACCTTC. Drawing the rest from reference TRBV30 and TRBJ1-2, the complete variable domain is SQTIHQWPATLVQPVGSPLSLECTVEGTSNPNLYWYRQAAGRGLQLLFYSVGIGQISSEVPQNLSASRPQDRQFILSSKKLLLSDSGFYLCAWTRTGDYGYTFGSGTRLTVV.

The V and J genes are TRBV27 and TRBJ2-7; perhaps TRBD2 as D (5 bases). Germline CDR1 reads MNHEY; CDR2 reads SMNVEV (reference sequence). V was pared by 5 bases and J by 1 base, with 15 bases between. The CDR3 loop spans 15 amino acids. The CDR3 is CASSIDREGSYEQYF. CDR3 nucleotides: TGTGCCAGCAGTATAGACCGGGAAGGGTCCTACGAGCAGTACTTC.

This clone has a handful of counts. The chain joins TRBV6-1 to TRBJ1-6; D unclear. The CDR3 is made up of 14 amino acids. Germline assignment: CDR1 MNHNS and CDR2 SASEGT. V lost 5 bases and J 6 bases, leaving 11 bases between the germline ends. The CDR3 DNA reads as TGTGCCAGCAGTCGTGAGGGTAGTAATTCACCCCTCCACTTT. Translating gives CASSREGSNSPLHF.

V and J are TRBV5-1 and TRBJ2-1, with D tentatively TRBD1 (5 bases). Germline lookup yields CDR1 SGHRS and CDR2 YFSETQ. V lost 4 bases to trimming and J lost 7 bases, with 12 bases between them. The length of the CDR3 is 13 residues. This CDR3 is CASSQTDRNEQFF. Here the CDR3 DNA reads TGCGCCAGCAGCCAGACAGATCGGAATGAGCAGTTCTTC.

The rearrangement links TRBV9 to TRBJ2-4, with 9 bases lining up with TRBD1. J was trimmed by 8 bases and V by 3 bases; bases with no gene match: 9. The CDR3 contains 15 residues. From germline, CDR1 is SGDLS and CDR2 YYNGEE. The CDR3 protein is CASSAQGALGDIQYF. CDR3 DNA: TGTGCCAGCAGCGCACAGGGGGCTTTAGGGGACATTCAGTACTTC.

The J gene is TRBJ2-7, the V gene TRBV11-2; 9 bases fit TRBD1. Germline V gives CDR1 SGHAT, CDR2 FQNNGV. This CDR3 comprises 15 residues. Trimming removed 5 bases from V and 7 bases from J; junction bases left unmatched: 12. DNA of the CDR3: TGTGCCAGCAGCCCACCGGGACAGGGTAAGGAGGAGCAGTACTTC. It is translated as CASSPPGQGKEEQYF.

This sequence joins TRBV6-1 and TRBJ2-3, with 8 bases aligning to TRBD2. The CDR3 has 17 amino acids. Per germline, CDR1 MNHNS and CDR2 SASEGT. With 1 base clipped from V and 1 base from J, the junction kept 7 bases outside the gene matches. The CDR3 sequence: CASSEGPGLGGTDTQYF. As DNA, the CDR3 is TGTGCCAGCAGTGAAGGGCCGGGACTAGGGGGCACAGATACGCAGTATTTT.

The CDR3 nucleotides read TGTGCCTGGAATAAATTGGGGGGACCGGAGCAGTACTTC. Translating gives CAWNKLGGPEQYF. The chain joins TRBV30 to TRBJ2-7, with D perhaps matching TRBD2 (6 bases). Germline CDR1 GTSNPN, CDR2 SVGIG (reference sequence). CDR3 length: 13 amino acids. Trimming took 4 bases from V and 7 from J, leaving 17 bases between them.

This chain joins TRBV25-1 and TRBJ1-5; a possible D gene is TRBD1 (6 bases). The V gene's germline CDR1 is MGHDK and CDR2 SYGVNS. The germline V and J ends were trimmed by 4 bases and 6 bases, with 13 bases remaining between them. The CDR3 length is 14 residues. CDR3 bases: TGTGCCAGCAGTGCGAGACAGGCAGGTCAGCCCCAGCATTTT. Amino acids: CASSARQAGQPQHF.

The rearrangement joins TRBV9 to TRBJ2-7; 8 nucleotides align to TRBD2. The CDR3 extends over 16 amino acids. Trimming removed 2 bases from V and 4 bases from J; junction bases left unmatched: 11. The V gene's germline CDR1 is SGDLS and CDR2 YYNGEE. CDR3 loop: CASSVRGGPSVYEQYF. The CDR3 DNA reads TGTGCCAGCAGCGTTCGCGGGGGGCCGTCCGTATACGAGCAGTACTTC.

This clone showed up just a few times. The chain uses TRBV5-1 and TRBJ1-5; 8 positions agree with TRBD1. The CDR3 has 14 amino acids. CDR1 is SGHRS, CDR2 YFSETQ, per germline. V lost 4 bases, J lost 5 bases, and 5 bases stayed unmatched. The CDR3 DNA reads TGCGCCAGCAGCGTAGGACAGGGCGATCAGCCCCAGCATTTT. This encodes CASSVGQGDQPQHF. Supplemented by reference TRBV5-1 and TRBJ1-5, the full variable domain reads KAGVTQTPRYLIKTRGQQVTLSCSPISGHRSVSWYQQTPGQGLQFLFEYFSETQRNKGNFPGRFSGRQFSNSRSEMNVSTLELGDSALYLCASSVGQGDQPQHFGDGTRLSIL.

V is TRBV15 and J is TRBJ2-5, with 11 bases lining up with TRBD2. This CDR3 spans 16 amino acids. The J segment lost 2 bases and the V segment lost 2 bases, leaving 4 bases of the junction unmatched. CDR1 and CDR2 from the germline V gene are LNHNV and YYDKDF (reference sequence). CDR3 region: CATSRFSGGGQETQYF. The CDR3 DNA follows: TGTGCCACCAGCAGATTTAGCGGGGGGGGACAAGAGACCCAGTACTTC.

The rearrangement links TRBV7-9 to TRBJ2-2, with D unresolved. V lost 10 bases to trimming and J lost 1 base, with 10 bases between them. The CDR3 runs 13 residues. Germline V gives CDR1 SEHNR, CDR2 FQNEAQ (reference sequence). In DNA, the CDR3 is TGTGCCACCAAGCCAGGGAACACCGGGGAGCTGTTTTTT. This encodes CATKPGNTGELFF.

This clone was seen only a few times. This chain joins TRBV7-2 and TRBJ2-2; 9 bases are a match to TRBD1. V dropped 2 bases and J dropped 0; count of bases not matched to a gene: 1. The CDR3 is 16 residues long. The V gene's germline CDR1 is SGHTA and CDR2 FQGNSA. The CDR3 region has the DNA TGTGCCAGCAGCTTACGGGACAGGGCGAACACCGGGGAGCTGTTTTTT. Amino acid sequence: CASSLRDRANTGELFF.

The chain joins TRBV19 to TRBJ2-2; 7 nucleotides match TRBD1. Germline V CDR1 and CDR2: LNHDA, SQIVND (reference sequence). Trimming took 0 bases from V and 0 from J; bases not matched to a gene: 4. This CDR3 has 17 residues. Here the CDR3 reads CASSIDGQASNTGELFF. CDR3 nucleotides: TGTGCCAGTAGTATAGACGGACAGGCCTCGAACACCGGGGAGCTGTTTTTT.

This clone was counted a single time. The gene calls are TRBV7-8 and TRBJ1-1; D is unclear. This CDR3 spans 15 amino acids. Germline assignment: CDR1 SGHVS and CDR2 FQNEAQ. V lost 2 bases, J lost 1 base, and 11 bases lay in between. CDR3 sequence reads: CASSLSEQPNTEAFF. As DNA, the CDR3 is TGTGCCAGCAGCTTAAGTGAACAGCCGAACACTGAAGCTTTCTTT.

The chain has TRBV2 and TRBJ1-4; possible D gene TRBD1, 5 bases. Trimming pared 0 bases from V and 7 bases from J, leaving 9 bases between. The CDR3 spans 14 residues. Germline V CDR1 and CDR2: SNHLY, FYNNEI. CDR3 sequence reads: CASSEARGGEKLFF. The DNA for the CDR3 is TGTGCCAGCAGTGAAGCGCGCGGGGGTGAAAAACTGTTTTTT.

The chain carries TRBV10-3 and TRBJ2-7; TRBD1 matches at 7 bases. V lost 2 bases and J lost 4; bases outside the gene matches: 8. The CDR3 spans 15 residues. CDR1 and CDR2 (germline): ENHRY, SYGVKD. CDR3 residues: CAISEDRDRTYEQYF. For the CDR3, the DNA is TGTGCCATCAGTGAGGACCGGGACAGAACTTACGAGCAGTACTTC.

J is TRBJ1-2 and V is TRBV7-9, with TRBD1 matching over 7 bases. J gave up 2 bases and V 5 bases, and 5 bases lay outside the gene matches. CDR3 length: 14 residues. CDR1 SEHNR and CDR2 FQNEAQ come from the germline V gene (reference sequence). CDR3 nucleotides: TGTGCCAGCAGCCCCCGACAGGGCAACTATGGCTACACCTTC. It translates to CASSPRQGNYGYTF.

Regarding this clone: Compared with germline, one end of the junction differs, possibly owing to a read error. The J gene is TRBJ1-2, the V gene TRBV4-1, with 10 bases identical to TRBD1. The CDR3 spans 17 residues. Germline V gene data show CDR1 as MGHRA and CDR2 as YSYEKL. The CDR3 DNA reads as TGCGCCAGCAGACAAGGACAGGGGGGACTCTCTAACTATGGCTACACCTTC. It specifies CASRQGQGGLSNYGYTF.

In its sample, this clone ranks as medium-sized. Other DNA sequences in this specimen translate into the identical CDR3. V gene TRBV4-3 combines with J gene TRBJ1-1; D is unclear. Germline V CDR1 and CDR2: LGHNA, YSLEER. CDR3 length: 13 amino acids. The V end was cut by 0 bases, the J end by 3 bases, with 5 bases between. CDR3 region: CASSQDRDTEAFF. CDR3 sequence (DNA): TGCGCCAGCAGCCAAGATCGGGACACTGAAGCTTTCTTT.